Listed below are T cell receptor beta chains from one sample, sequenced in a study of T cell clones after liver transplantation. Generated by immunoSEQ multiplex PCR, the TCRdb table keeps only in-frame clones and is missing some. This sample has some 20,000 clones, with about 83% found just once. Sequencing used CD8+ T cells from blood, obtained around 52 months after liver transplant. The receptors were sampled from a human patient who received a liver transplant. Some T cells may be graft donor cells. Each CDR3 is given with its conserved first and last residue. D genes are given only for firm matches. Some rows mark clone size as missing; the rest say once, few, many or name a class of expanded clone.

cdr3_length,d_call,j_call,v_call,clone_size,cdr3_aa,cdr3_nt
11,.,TRBJ2-7,TRBV6-5,.,CASSGGNEQYF,TGTGCCAGCAGTGGGGGAAACGAGCAGTACTTC
12,.,TRBJ2-7,TRBV7-9,.,CASSSAAYEQYF,TGTGCCAGCAGCTCCGCTGCATACGAGCAGTACTTC
13,TRBD1,TRBJ1-2,TRBV27,.,CASSLGPGGGYTF,TGTGCCAGCAGTTTAGGACCAGGGGGAGGCTACACCTTC
13,.,TRBJ1-1,TRBV9,.,CASSVGRDTEAFF,TGTGCCAGCAGCGTCGGGAGGGACACTGAAGCTTTCTTT
16,TRBD2,TRBJ2-3,TRBV4-1,.,CASSGFTSGGEDTQYF,TGCGCCAGCAGCGGATTTACTAGCGGGGGGGAGGATACGCAGTATTTT
15,.,TRBJ2-1,TRBV7-9,.,CASSLTRGTDNEQFF,TGTGCCAGCAGCTTAACGAGGGGGACGGACAATGAGCAGTTCTTC
15,.,TRBJ2-6,TRBV6-1,.,CASSEDYSGANVLTF,TGTGCCAGCAGTGAAGACTATTCTGGGGCCAACGTCCTGACTTTC
13,TRBD1,TRBJ1-5,TRBV29-1,.,CSVSRGRYQPQHF,TGCAGCGTTAGCAGGGGGCGATATCAGCCCCAGCATTTT
18,TRBD2,TRBJ2-3,TRBV15,.,CATSRGHSGGAVTDTQYF,TGTGCCACCAGCAGAGGACATAGCGGGGGGGCGGTCACAGATACGCAGTATTTT
14,.,TRBJ2-3,TRBV6-1,.,CASTSEEGVYTQYF,TGTGCCAGCACTAGCGAGGAAGGGGTATATACGCAGTATTTT
12,.,TRBJ1-1,TRBV6-1,.,CAARDAGAEAFF,TGTGCCGCACGGGATGCGGGCGCTGAAGCTTTCTTT
14,.,TRBJ2-1,TRBV13,.,CASSLALSYNEQFF,TGTGCCAGCAGCTTAGCCCTTTCCTACAATGAGCAGTTCTTC
16,.,TRBJ1-1,TRBV5-8,.,CASTIRGGDLNTEAFF,TGTGCCAGCACCATACGGGGGGGCGACTTGAACACTGAAGCTTTCTTT
13,.,TRBJ2-2,TRBV27,.,CASSLGGPGELFF,TGTGCCAGCAGTTTGGGGGGACCCGGGGAGCTGTTTTTT
15,.,TRBJ1-3,TRBV5-4,.,CASSGDSSSGNTIYF,TGTGCCAGCAGCGGGGACTCAAGCTCTGGAAACACCATATATTTT
13,TRBD1,TRBJ2-4,TRBV6-1,.,CASPSDRVGIQYF,TGTGCCAGCCCGTCGGACAGGGTTGGCATTCAGTACTTC
16,TRBD2,TRBJ2-1,TRBV19,once,CASSLSGGSSYNEQFF,TGTGCCAGTAGCTTGAGCGGGGGGAGCTCCTACAATGAGCAGTTCTTC
16,TRBD2,TRBJ2-5,TRBV7-7,.,CASSVTSGNLGETQYF,TGTGCTAGCAGCGTAACTAGCGGCAACTTGGGGGAGACCCAGTACTTC
14,.,TRBJ2-7,TRBV6-5,once,CASSLRDNPYEQYF,TGTGCCAGCAGTTTACGGGACAATCCGTACGAGCAGTACTTC
14,.,TRBJ1-1,TRBV7-2,.,CASRSQARETEAFF,TGTGCCAGCAGGTCACAGGCGCGAGAGACTGAAGCTTTCTTT
16,TRBD1,TRBJ1-5,TRBV28,.,CASSPYRGMGNQPQHF,TGTGCCAGCAGTCCGTACAGGGGGATGGGCAATCAGCCCCAGCATTTT
15,.,TRBJ2-1,TRBV9,.,CASSAGHSSYNEQFF,TGTGCCAGCAGCGCGGGGCACAGCTCCTACAATGAGCAGTTCTTC
13,.,TRBJ1-2,TRBV27,once,CASSWQGSYGYTF,TGTGCCAGCAGTTGGCAGGGTAGCTATGGCTACACCTTC
11,.,TRBJ1-2,TRBV6-5,.,CARGGAYGYTF,TGTGCCCGCGGGGGGGCGTATGGCTACACCTTC
15,TRBD1,TRBJ2-5,TRBV10-2,once,CASSDPRGLEETQYF,TGCGCCAGCAGTGACCCAAGGGGGCTCGAGGAGACCCAGTACTTC
14,.,TRBJ1-1,TRBV11-2,.,CASSPRTMNTEAFF,TGTGCCAGCAGCCCCCGAACCATGAACACTGAAGCTTTCTTT
12,.,TRBJ1-1,TRBV7-3,.,CASVNPPAEAFF,TGTGCCAGCGTCAACCCTCCGGCAGAAGCTTTCTTT
15,.,TRBJ1-1,TRBV28,once,CATLDWRRQNTEAFF,TGTGCCACCCTGGATTGGCGCAGACAGAACACTGAAGCTTTCTTT
13,.,TRBJ1-4,TRBV7-8,.,CASSLGFNEKLFF,TGTGCCAGCAGCTTAGGCTTTAATGAAAAACTGTTTTTT
13,.,TRBJ1-1,TRBV7-9,.,CASSPNAGTEAFF,TGTGCCAGCAGCCCAAACGCGGGCACTGAAGCTTTCTTT
14,TRBD2,TRBJ2-7,TRBV29-1,.,CSVATGTSTYEQYF,TGCAGCGTTGCTACCGGGACTAGCACCTACGAGCAGTACTTC
16,TRBD1,TRBJ2-3,TRBV7-9,.,CASSLGGTGHTDTQYF,TGTGCCAGCAGCTTAGGAGGGACAGGCCACACAGATACGCAGTATTTT
15,.,TRBJ2-1,TRBV6-1,.,CASSRKIHSYNEQFF,TGTGCCAGCAGTAGGAAAATCCACTCCTACAATGAGCAGTTCTTC
16,.,TRBJ2-7,TRBV7-9,.,CASTLEVGAVSYEQYF,TGTGCCAGCACTCTTGAGGTTGGGGCGGTCTCCTACGAGCAGTACTTC
12,.,TRBJ1-1,TRBV9,.,CASSPGNTEAFF,TGTGCCAGCAGCCCGGGGAACACTGAAGCTTTCTTT
17,TRBD1,TRBJ1-5,TRBV7-9,once,CASSSESRDRDNQPQHF,TGTGCCAGCAGCTCCGAGTCCCGGGACAGGGACAATCAGCCCCAGCATTTT
14,TRBD1,TRBJ1-1,TRBV27,.,CASSPGTANTEAFF,TGTGCCAGCAGTCCCGGGACAGCGAACACTGAAGCTTTCTTT
14,.,TRBJ2-3,TRBV9,.,CASSVQGGTDTQYF,TGTGCCAGCAGCGTACAGGGGGGGACAGATACGCAGTATTTT
13,.,TRBJ1-1,TRBV2,.,CASTLDENTEAFF,TGTGCCAGCACCTTGGATGAGAACACTGAAGCTTTCTTT
16,.,TRBJ1-4,TRBV7-9,.,CASSLGGWGTNEKLFF,TGTGCCAGCAGCTTAGGTGGCTGGGGAACTAATGAAAAACTGTTTTTT
13,.,TRBJ2-7,TRBV10-1,.,CASSEESSYEQYF,TGCGCCAGCAGTGAAGAGAGCTCCTACGAGCAGTACTTC
14,TRBD1,TRBJ2-2,TRBV10-3,.,CAISGTGNTGELFF,TGTGCCATCAGTGGGACAGGGAACACCGGGGAGCTGTTTTTT
15,TRBD1,TRBJ1-5,TRBV9,.,CASSAGTGGNQPQHF,TGTGCCAGCAGCGCCGGGACAGGGGGCAATCAGCCCCAGCATTTT
14,.,TRBJ1-1,TRBV27,.,CASSFGDRDTEAFF,TGTGCCAGCAGTTTCGGGGACCGGGATACTGAAGCTTTCTTT
13,.,TRBJ2-3,TRBV7-9,.,CASRRSSTDTQYF,TGTGCCAGCAGGCGGTCTAGCACAGATACGCAGTATTTT
15,.,TRBJ1-1,TRBV19,.,CASSMGRTMNTEAFF,TGTGCCAGTAGTATGGGACGTACTATGAACACTGAAGCTTTCTTT
17,TRBD1,TRBJ1-5,TRBV6-1,.,CASSEERGGLGNLPQHF,TGTGCCAGCAGTGAAGAGAGAGGGGGCTTGGGGAATTTGCCCCAGCATTTT
14,.,TRBJ2-7,TRBV27,.,CASMGGGASYEQYF,TGTGCCAGCATGGGTGGGGGGGCCTCCTACGAGCAGTACTTC
13,.,TRBJ2-7,TRBV6-1,.,CASGGSGLYEQYF,TGTGCCAGCGGCGGTTCGGGGCTCTACGAGCAGTACTTC
12,TRBD1,TRBJ1-5,TRBV19,.,CASSTGGEPQHF,TGTGCCAGTAGTACAGGGGGCGAACCCCAGCATTTT
16,.,TRBJ1-6,TRBV2,.,CASSGGGNPYNSPLHF,TGTGCCAGCTCGGGCGGGGGGAACCCCTATAATTCACCCCTCCACTTT
15,.,TRBJ2-1,TRBV27,.,CASSLNARGYNEQFF,TGTGCCAGCAGTTTAAACGCCCGGGGGTACAATGAGCAGTTCTTC
15,.,TRBJ1-2,TRBV7-9,.,CASSLSYGTNYGYTF,TGTGCCAGCAGCTTATCGTACGGAACCAACTATGGCTACACCTTC
13,.,TRBJ1-1,TRBV27,few,CASSNDVRNEAFF,TGTGCCAGCAGTAACGACGTGAGAAATGAAGCTTTCTTT
11,.,TRBJ1-2,TRBV6-5,.,CASGVGDGYTF,TGTGCCAGTGGAGTAGGTGATGGCTACACCTTC
14,.,TRBJ1-5,TRBV25-1,.,CASSEGLGAKPQHF,TGTGCCAGCAGTGAAGGACTAGGAGCAAAACCCCAGCATTTT
17,.,TRBJ2-2,TRBV7-9,.,CASSLTFRVPNTGELFF,TGTGCCAGCAGCTTAACCTTCAGGGTCCCGAACACCGGGGAGCTGTTTTTT
15,.,TRBJ1-2,TRBV6-5,.,CASSYLGGAGYGYTF,TGTGCCAGCAGTTACCTCGGGGGCGCGGGCTATGGCTACACCTTC